This T cell receptor beta chain was identified during a study of cytomegalovirus exposure and HLA in healthy donors. V was clipped by 1 base and J by 3 bases, with 19 bases between them. The CDR3 extends over 17 amino acids. Germline loops: CDR1 MGHRA, CDR2 YSYEKL. Findings and limits, study-wide: The study recorded about 160 TCR beta chains that were cytomegalovirus-associated. In vitro checks showed that a few CMV-associated chains really do target CMV antigens.

Sequenced by immunoSEQ multiplex PCR; TCRdb stores in-frame clones only, minus some. This repertoire shows roughly 300,000 clones, 70% to 90% found once; its top ten account for around 0.92%. Comments on this clone: Antigen unknown.

This TCR derives from a woman younger than 30 in good health and CMV-seronegative. The chain carries TRBV4-1 and TRBJ2-7, with D possibly TRBD1 on 7 matching bases. Sequences were obtained from PBMCs. The CDR3 DNA is TGCGCCAGCAGCCAAGTTGTTAGCGGCCAGGGGGACTACGAGCAGTACTTC. Protein: CASSQVVSGQGDYEQYF.